This entry concerns a single TCR beta chain. The antigen remains unidentified. This record comes from a study of T-cell reconstitution after alpha-beta-depleted transplantation in children. Using unique molecular identifiers, the investigators prepared the TCRbeta library. In TCRdb, the PCR reads were re-called with MiXCR into one record per CDR3 protein. The sample includes under 250,000 distinct CDR3 sequences, approximately 6.3% seen only once; the top ten take just over 5.5%. Regarding the study as a whole: Some patients' high day-60 TCRbeta diversity was attributed to recipient cells surviving conditioning. At the one-year point after transplant, T-cell counts and TCRbeta diversity were found to come mostly from T cells that had been newly produced. Expanded clones from the graft, numbering several hundred, reportedly supplied alpha-beta T cells about two months after transplant.

V lost 0 bases and J lost 2, with 12 bases in between. The CDR3 has 16 amino acids. Per the germline V gene, CDR1 is LNHNV and CDR2 is YYDKDF (reference sequence). The TCR comes from a boy between 2 and 10 years old with acute lymphoblastic leukemia, due to receive a stem cell transplant. Material: PBMCs, obtained before TCRalphabeta/CD19-depleted stem cell transplant. This sequence joins TRBV15 and TRBJ2-3; possible D gene TRBD2, 7 bases. The CDR3 spells CATSRDRAGATDTQYF. The CDR3 DNA is TGTGCCACCAGCAGAGATCGGGCGGGGGCCACAGATACGCAGTATTTT.